The clone carrying this T cell receptor beta chain was found many times. No antigen is known for it. The CDR3 is made up of 15 amino acids. Trimming removed 0 bases at V and 1 base at J, with 8 bases between. Germline V gene sequence: CDR1 LGHDT, CDR2 YNNKEL (reference sequence). This sample was taken from a study of T cells after yellow fever vaccination. Study-wide results and limits: A faster peak, day 5 versus 15, was reached by the weaker secondary response. Shared CD4/CD8 clonotypes were a small share, likely from convergent recombination.

TCR cDNA, made by 5'RACE template switching, carried an added universal primer site and UMIs. TCRdb reprocessed the 5' RACE reads with MiXCR, giving one entry per CDR3 protein. Of 95,000 to 150,000 distinct CDR3 sequences listed, approximately 7% were seen once; the top ten hold roughly 2.6%. The V gene is TRBV3-1, the J gene TRBJ2-3, with unresolved D. The sequence came from a man aged 18 to 29 who received the YFV17D yellow fever vaccine. Material: CD4+ T cells sorted from PBMCs, obtained less than 11 days after the first yellow fever vaccination. CDR3 region: CASSQENTRTDTQYF. CDR3 bases: TGTGCCAGCAGCCAAGAAAACACTCGCACAGATACGCAGTATTTT.